These 28 T cell receptor beta chains were sequenced from one sample in a study of T cells in Graves' hyperthyroidism and ophthalmopathy. RNA transcripts were the template for amplifying TCR beta CDR3 regions. TCR CDR3 underwent first-round RT-PCR with the HTBI primer set. Via MiXCR, TCRdb re-called the multiplex PCR reads, giving one row per CDR3 protein. In the table there are a few hundred thousand distinct CDR3 sequences, around 17% of which are singletons. The sample taken for sequencing was blood. The receptors derive from a woman in her fifties or sixties with Graves' hyperthyroidism.

This clonotype was seen at least ten times. The chain carries TRBV20-1 and TRBJ1-2; 7 bases map to TRBD1. Germline V gene data show CDR1 as DFQATT and CDR2 as SNEGSKA (reference sequence). Germline trimming cut 4 bases from V and 2 bases from J; bases unmatched to any gene: 4. This CDR3 has 13 amino acids. CDR3 protein: CSAIPTGNYGYTF. The CDR3 DNA reads as TGCAGTGCTATACCGACAGGGAACTATGGCTACACCTTC.

A remark on this clonotype: This sequence may be a read error, since a much larger clone differs from it by one base. The chain uses TRBV3-1 and TRBJ2-4; no clear D. The CDR3 totals 12 residues. Trimming removed 1 base at V and 2 bases at J, with 0 bases between. CDR1 is LGHDT and CDR2 is YNNKEL in the germline V gene (reference sequence). The chain's CDR3 is CASSQAKNIQYF. The CDR3 coding sequence is TGTGCCAGCAGCCAAGCCAAAAACATTCAGTACTTC.

This clonotype was seen ten or more times. The rearrangement links TRBV11-2 to TRBJ1-6; no reliable D call. V was trimmed by 0 bases and J by 8 bases, leaving 5 bases between them. Per the germline V gene, CDR1 is SGHAT and CDR2 is FQNNGV. This CDR3 comprises 13 residues. Written as DNA, the CDR3 is TGTGCCAGCAGCTTAGATCCCGATTCACCCCTCCACTTT. It is translated as CASSLDPDSPLHF.

This chain links TRBV7-9 with TRBJ1-4, with D perhaps TRBD1 (5 bases). V dropped 1 base and J dropped 5 bases, with 8 bases sitting between them. The CDR3 covers 14 residues. Germline loops: CDR1 SEHNR, CDR2 FQNEAQ (reference sequence). The CDR3 protein is CASSLGQPNEKLFF. CDR3 DNA sequence: TGTGCCAGCAGCTTAGGACAGCCGAATGAAAAACTGTTTTTT.

This clonotype was seen at least ten times. The chain combines TRBV7-9 with TRBJ2-7; TRBD1 agrees at 7 bases. The ends lost 5 bases at V and 3 bases at J; junction bases unmatched: 10. Germline values: CDR1 SEHNR, CDR2 FQNEAQ (reference sequence). The CDR3 is 15 amino acids. The CDR3 nucleotides read TGTGCCAGCAGCACTACTGCTCGACAGGGCTACGAGCAGTACTTC. This codes for CASSTTARQGYEQYF.

This clonotype has more than one count but fewer than ten. The chain links TRBV27 to TRBJ2-5, with 7 bases lining up with TRBD1. The trim removed 5 bases at V and 4 bases at J, leaving 10 bases unmatched. Germline V gene sequence: CDR1 MNHEY, CDR2 SMNVEV (reference sequence). CDR3 length: 15 residues. The CDR3 sequence is CASSPPVWTGETQYF. The DNA of the CDR3 is TGTGCCAGCAGTCCACCTGTTTGGACAGGAGAGACCCAGTACTTC.

This clonotype was picked up many times. This sequence joins TRBV2 and TRBJ1-1; 8 nucleotides align to TRBD1. The germline gives CDR1 SNHLY, CDR2 FYNNEI. This CDR3 spans 12 amino acids. The ends lost 8 bases at V and 6 bases at J; junction bases unmatched: 5. Written as DNA, the CDR3 is TGTGCCAGCTTATTACAGGGGGCTGAAGCTTTCTTT. This encodes CASLLQGAEAFF.

In its sample, this clonotype was seen many times. V and J are TRBV12-3 or TRBV12-4 and TRBJ1-4, with a tentative D call TRBD1 (6 bases). Trimming stripped 5 bases from V and 8 bases from J, with 15 bases between. This CDR3 region has 14 residues. The CDR3 sequence is CASSPGKGVEKLFF. DNA of the CDR3: TGTGCCAGCAGTCCCGGGAAGGGGGTCGAAAAACTGTTTTTT.

The table lists this clonotype with a few counts. The chain carries TRBV9 and TRBJ1-5; TRBD1 might be the D (6 bases). Germline CDR1 is SGDLS and CDR2 is YYNGEE. The CDR3 spans 14 residues. Trimming removed 3 bases at V and 6 bases at J, with 13 bases between. In DNA form, the CDR3 reads TGTGCCAGCAGCGGGGCAGGGGTTAGTCAGCCCCAGCATTTT. Protein product: CASSGAGVSQPQHF. Full variable domain (outside the CDR3, taken from reference TRBV9 and TRBJ1-5): DSGVTQTPKHLITATGQRVTLRCSPRSGDLSVYWYQQSLDQGLQFLIQYYNGEERAKGNILERFSAQQFPDLHSELNLSSLELGDSALYFCASSGAGVSQPQHFGDGTRLSIL.

This clonotype came up a few times. This sequence joins TRBV15 and TRBJ1-5; tentative D call: TRBD1 (5 bases). From germline, CDR1 is LNHNV and CDR2 YYDKDF (reference sequence). V lost 0 bases and J lost 2, with 8 bases in between. CDR3 size: 15 residues. The CDR3: CATSRDLGGNQPQHF. DNA of the CDR3: TGTGCCACCAGCAGAGATTTAGGGGGCAATCAGCCCCAGCATTTT. Full variable domain (missing parts from reference TRBV15 and TRBJ1-5): DAMVIQNPRYQVTQFGKPVTLSCSQTLNHNVMYWYQQKSSQAPKLLFHYYDKDFNNEADTPDNFQSRRPNTSFCFLDIRSPGLGDTAMYLCATSRDLGGNQPQHFGDGTRLSIL.

This clonotype was counted only a few times. The chain employs TRBV2 and TRBJ2-2, with 11 bases lining up with TRBD1. Germline V gene lookup returns CDR1 SNHLY and CDR2 FYNNEI. The ends lost 8 bases at V and 6 bases at J; junction bases unmatched: 8. This CDR3 comprises 15 residues. The CDR3: CASPRDRGTPGELFF. DNA of the CDR3: TGTGCCAGCCCAAGGGACAGGGGGACCCCCGGGGAGCTGTTTTTT. Looking up the rest from reference TRBV2 and TRBJ2-2 gives the full variable domain: EPEVTQTPSHQVTQMGQEVILRCVPISNHLYFYWYRQILGQKVEFLVSFYNNEISEKSEIFDDQFSVERPDGSNFTLKIRSTKLEDSAMYFCASPRDRGTPGELFFGEGSRLTVL.

This clonotype was recorded at least ten times. This chain links TRBV12-3 or TRBV12-4 with TRBJ2-3; D perhaps matches TRBD1 (5 bases). This CDR3 region has 15 residues. V lost 6 bases and J lost 2, with 15 bases in between. This CDR3 reads CASSPQGLITDTQYF. The CDR3 region has the DNA TGTGCCAGCAGCCCTCAGGGCCTCATCACAGATACGCAGTATTTT.

This clonotype has a count of ten or more. For the CDR3, the DNA is TGTGCCAGCAGCGCGCTAGCGGGGGGCTCGGGCAATGAGCAGTTCTTC. It translates to CASSALAGGSGNEQFF. The chain is built from TRBV11-3 and TRBJ2-1; 11 nucleotides align to TRBD2. The germline V gene encodes CDR1 SGHNT and CDR2 YENEEA. The CDR3 has 16 residues. With V trimmed by 5 bases and J by 6 bases, 9 bases remained unmatched.

This chain joins TRBV7-2 and TRBJ2-7, with D hard to call. CDR1 is SGHTA, CDR2 FQGNSA, per germline. V was clipped by 3 bases and J by 5 bases, with 14 bases between them. The CDR3 is made up of 14 amino acids. The CDR3 loop reads CASSFFSYNNEQYF. In DNA, the CDR3 is TGTGCCAGCAGCTTCTTTAGCTATAACAACGAGCAGTACTTC.

This clonotype was counted ten times or more. CDR3 DNA: TGCAGTGCTAGGGCCTCGACAGAGTCGGGCTACACCTTC. Translating gives CSARASTESGYTF. This chain connects TRBV20-1 to TRBJ1-2, with D possibly being TRBD1 (5 bases). Germline-derived CDR1 and CDR2 are DFQATT and SNEGSKA (reference sequence). This CDR3 region has 13 residues. V was clipped by 3 bases and J by 8 bases, with 16 bases between them.

A single count supports this clonotype. The rearrangement links TRBV29-1 to TRBJ1-2; D possibly corresponds to TRBD1 (5 bases). V lost 3 bases to trimming and J lost 3 bases, with 11 bases between them. The CDR3 consists of 13 residues. The V gene's germline CDR1 is SQVTM and CDR2 ANQGSEA. CDR3 DNA sequence: TGCAGCGTTGAGCTTTTCAGGGACTATGGCTACACCTTC. Translation gives CSVELFRDYGYTF. Combining the CDR3 with reference TRBV29-1 and TRBJ1-2 gives the whole variable domain SAVISQKPSRDICQRGTSLTIQCQVDSQVTMMFWYRQQPGQSLTLIATANQGSEATYESGFVIDKFPISRPNLTFSTLTVSNMSPEDSSIYLCSVELFRDYGYTFGSGTRLTVV.

Ten or more counts support this clonotype. CDR3 residues: CASSLRTGTATNEKLFF. Written as DNA, the CDR3 is TGTGCCAGCAGCTTAAGGACCGGGACAGCAACTAATGAAAAACTGTTTTTT. The gene calls are TRBV11-2 and TRBJ1-4; 7 bases are a match to TRBD1. The germline CDR1 and CDR2 sequences are SGHAT and FQNNGV. The trim removed 2 bases at V and 0 bases at J, leaving 6 bases unmatched. There are 17 residues in the CDR3.

This clonotype was recorded many times. This rearrangement joins TRBV7-9 to TRBJ1-1; D is possibly TRBD1 (6 bases). CDR3 length equals 14 residues. V lost 5 bases and J lost 0, with 10 bases in between. Per the germline V gene, CDR1 is SEHNR and CDR2 is FQNEAQ (reference sequence). The DNA for the CDR3 is TGTGCCAGCAGCCGACAGGAGATGAACACTGAAGCTTTCTTT. Translated, it gives CASSRQEMNTEAFF.

This clonotype was found many times. The gene calls are TRBV5-1 and TRBJ1-1; D ambiguous. CDR1 is SGHRS, CDR2 YFSETQ, per germline. With 3 bases removed from V and 2 bases from J, the gap between germline ends came to 8 bases. The CDR3 has 13 residues. The CDR3 DNA reads TGCGCCAGCAGCTCCCCCTCCAACACTGAAGCTTTCTTT. It codes for CASSSPSNTEAFF.

Only a few counts were recorded for this clonotype. The chain combines TRBV19 with TRBJ1-1; no firm D call. Per germline, CDR1 LNHDA and CDR2 SQIVND (reference sequence). V lost 0 bases and J 0 bases, leaving 8 bases between the germline ends. This CDR3 is 15 amino acids long. Here the CDR3 DNA reads TGTGCCAGTAGTATAGATCGATTAATGAACACTGAAGCTTTCTTT. Protein product: CASSIDRLMNTEAFF.

There are many counts of this clonotype. The V and J genes are TRBV7-2 and TRBJ2-1; no reliable D call. Germline assignment: CDR1 SGHTA and CDR2 FQGNSA. Trimming pared 4 bases from V and 11 bases from J, leaving 12 bases between. This CDR3 comprises 12 residues. The CDR3 coding sequence is TGTGCCAGCAGCTCTCTAGTCAGTCAGCAGTTCTTC. This gives the protein CASSSLVSQQFF.

This chain uses TRBV19 with TRBJ1-1; D gene unclear. CDR1 is LNHDA and CDR2 is SQIVND in the germline V gene (reference sequence). Trimming left V 4 bases short and J 6 bases short, with 9 bases between. CDR3 length: 12 amino acids. CDR3 coding DNA: TGTGCCAGTAGTACGACACGGGCTGAAGCTTTCTTT. Translation: CASSTTRAEAFF.

V gene TRBV20-1 combines with J gene TRBJ2-5; 8 bases fit TRBD2. The J segment lost 0 bases and the V segment lost 6 bases, leaving 12 bases of the junction unmatched. The CDR3 extends over 16 amino acids. The germline gives CDR1 DFQATT, CDR2 SNEGSKA (reference sequence). CDR3 DNA sequence: TGCAGTGCCAGCAATGACGAGCGGGAGTACCAAGAGACCCAGTACTTC. As protein: CSASNDEREYQETQYF.

This chain links TRBV6-1 with TRBJ2-5; D remains unclear. Germline V gives CDR1 MNHNS, CDR2 SASEGT. Trimming left V 3 bases short and J 3 bases short, with 8 bases between. The CDR3 totals 13 residues. The CDR3 nucleotides read TGTGCCAGCAGTGAGGTGCCCAAAGAGACCCAGTACTTC. Its protein product is CASSEVPKETQYF.

This clonotype was seen a few times. V usage is TRBV10-3 and J usage is TRBJ2-5; 10 bases fit TRBD2. The germline CDR1 and CDR2 sequences are ENHRY and SYGVKD. V shed 5 bases and J 5 bases; nucleotides not matched to a gene: 5. This CDR3 is built from 14 residues. CDR3 bases: TGTGCCATCAGTTTAGCGGGAGGAATGGAGACCCAGTACTTC. This gives the protein CAISLAGGMETQYF.

This clonotype came up many times. The chain couples TRBV6-1 to TRBJ2-7; TRBD2 matches 12 bases. CDR3 size: 15 residues. Germline CDR1 MNHNS, CDR2 SASEGT. The V segment lost 4 bases and the J segment 2 bases; nucleotides outside the gene matches: 3. The CDR3 is CASSARTSGAYEQYF. As DNA, the CDR3 is TGTGCCAGCAGTGCAAGGACTAGCGGGGCCTACGAGCAGTACTTC.

This clonotype was seen only a few times. V gene TRBV25-1 combines with J gene TRBJ1-1; no firm D call. V was clipped by 5 bases and J by 1 base, with 14 bases between them. Germline V gene lookup returns CDR1 MGHDK and CDR2 SYGVNS. The CDR3 runs to 15 residues. CDR3 protein: CASSSPVIGNTEAFF. The DNA for the CDR3 is TGTGCCAGCAGTTCACCTGTTATTGGGAACACTGAAGCTTTCTTT.

This clonotype was seen repeatedly, ten times or more. The CDR3 loop reads CSAHLSGPHSYNEQFF. DNA for the CDR3: TGCAGTGCTCATCTTAGCGGGCCCCACTCCTACAATGAGCAGTTCTTC. J is TRBJ2-1 and V is TRBV20-1; TRBD2 agrees at 7 bases. V trimming: 5 bases; J trimming: 0 bases; junction bases outside the gene matches: 10. CDR3 size: 16 residues. Germline assignment: CDR1 DFQATT and CDR2 SNEGSKA (reference sequence).